A single sample gave rise to the 32 T cell receptor beta chains below, sequenced in a study of spatial heterogeneity in lung cancer. The time point was: blood at routine non-recurrence follow-up after resection. Unsorted whole RNA samples from tumor, nontumor lung or frozen PBMC were sequenced. TCRdb processed the 5' RACE reads anew with MiXCR; each CDR3 protein has one entry. The sample shows under 150,000 distinct CDR3 sequences, 12% of them seen only once. The sequencing used PBMCs, collected at follow-up. The receptor source for this set is a male donor with early-stage non-small cell lung cancer.

The chain uses TRBV4-2 and TRBJ2-5; D remains unclear. V gave up 2 bases and J gave up 4 bases, with 8 bases separating them. The germline V gene has CDR1 LGHNA and CDR2 YNFKEQ. The CDR3 spans 13 residues. The chain's CDR3 is CASSQLDAETQYF. In DNA, the CDR3 is TGTGCCAGCAGCCAATTGGACGCAGAGACCCAGTACTTC.

This clonotype was picked up a small number of times. V gene TRBV29-1 combines with J gene TRBJ2-3; D might be TRBD1 or TRBD2, each matching 6 bases. Germline V lookup: CDR1 SQVTM, CDR2 ANQGSEA. CDR3 size: 13 residues. The germline V and J ends were trimmed by 6 bases and 9 bases, with 19 bases remaining between them. The CDR3 DNA reads as TGCAGCGTCGAGGACAGCTTACGGGAGACGCAGTATTTT. This codes for CSVEDSLRETQYF.

The gene calls are TRBV28 and TRBJ1-1; weak D call: TRBD1 (5 bases). Trimming shortened V by 6 bases and J by 9 bases, and 17 bases separated the two germline ends. The CDR3 extends over 13 amino acids. Germline-derived CDR1 and CDR2 are MDHEN and SYDVKM. The DNA of the CDR3 is TGTGCCAGCAGCACCTTCGGGGGACTGAAAGCTTTCTTT. It specifies CASSTFGGLKAFF. The full variable domain, its missing parts supplied by reference TRBV28 and TRBJ1-1, is DVKVTQSSRYLVKRTGEKVFLECVQDMDHENMFWYRQDPGLGLRLIYFSYDVKMKEKGDIPEGYSVSREKKERFSLILESASTNQTSMYLCASSTFGGLKAFFGQGTRLTVV.

The V and J genes are TRBV6-4 and TRBJ1-1, with D perhaps TRBD1 (5 bases). Germline CDR1 and CDR2: MRHNA and SNTAGT. V was clipped by 3 bases and J by 6 bases, with 11 bases between them. The CDR3 covers 13 residues. CDR3 amino acids: CASSERGMAEAFF. In nucleotides, the CDR3 is TGTGCCAGCAGTGAGCGGGGGATGGCTGAAGCTTTCTTT.

This clonotype appeared many times. V gene TRBV24-1 combines with J gene TRBJ2-1; D may be TRBD1 (5 bases). The germline CDR1 and CDR2 sequences are KGHDR and SFDVKD. CDR3 length: 16 residues. Deletions cut 0 bases from V and 7 bases from J, with 15 bases between. The CDR3 region has the DNA TGTGCCACCAGTGATTTGTACAGGACGGAACCTAATGAGCAGTTCTTC. It translates to CATSDLYRTEPNEQFF.

The rearrangement links TRBV10-3 to TRBJ1-5, with D perhaps TRBD1 (5 bases). Germline V gene data show CDR1 as ENHRY and CDR2 as SYGVKD. The CDR3 runs 15 residues. Trimming took off 1 base at V and 1 base at J, with 8 bases between the two ends. The CDR3 DNA reads TGTGCCATCAGTGAGTTGGGGGGGAGCAATCAGCCCCAGCATTTT. Encoded protein: CAISELGGSNQPQHF.

This clonotype occurred many times. The chain combines TRBV29-1 with TRBJ2-3, with TRBD2 matching over 7 bases. CDR3 length: 14 amino acids. The V segment lost 3 bases and the J segment 0 bases; nucleotides outside the gene matches: 3. Germline V gene data show CDR1 as SQVTM and CDR2 as ANQGSEA. CDR3 in DNA: TGCAGCGTTGAGAAAGCGGGAAGCACAGATACGCAGTATTTT. Translation: CSVEKAGSTDTQYF.

This clonotype has just a few counts. The CDR3 is CSVSTGGNEQYF. The CDR3 DNA reads as TGCAGCGTCTCGACAGGGGGCAACGAGCAGTACTTC. The V gene is TRBV29-1, the J gene TRBJ2-7, with 10 nucleotides matching TRBD1. The CDR3 runs 12 residues. Trimming cost V 6 bases and J 5 bases; bases outside gene matches: 4. Germline lookup yields CDR1 SQVTM and CDR2 ANQGSEA.

V gene TRBV9 combines with J gene TRBJ1-2, with unresolved D. Germline values: CDR1 SGDLS, CDR2 YYNGEE. CDR3 length equals 13 residues. V was cut by 0 bases and J by 5 bases, with 8 bases left in between. The CDR3 reads CASSVGQEYGYTF. CDR3 coding DNA: TGTGCCAGCAGCGTAGGGCAGGAGTATGGCTACACCTTC.

This clonotype was seen more than once but under ten times. The genes are TRBV12-3 or TRBV12-4 and TRBJ1-4; tentatively, D is TRBD1 (5 bases). V gave up 3 bases and J gave up 7 bases, with 18 bases separating them. This CDR3 contains 16 residues. The CDR3 protein is CASSLSRRRTGEKLFF. CDR3 coding DNA: TGTGCCAGCAGTTTGTCCCGAAGAAGAACAGGTGAAAAACTGTTTTTT.

There are a few counts of this clonotype. The chain joins TRBV6-1 to TRBJ1-2; possible D gene TRBD1, 5 bases. V was clipped by 1 base and J by 4 bases, with 7 bases between them. CDR1 is MNHNS and CDR2 is SASEGT in the germline V gene. The CDR3 is 13 amino acids. CDR3 residues: CASSEGQLYGYTF. The CDR3 DNA is TGTGCCAGCAGTGAAGGACAGCTCTATGGCTACACCTTC.

In its sample, this clonotype was seen many times. The chain has TRBV7-2 and TRBJ1-1, with D unclear. V dropped 2 bases and J dropped 7 bases, with 5 bases sitting between them. The CDR3 loop spans 11 amino acids. CDR1 and CDR2 from the germline V gene are SGHTA and FQGNSA. The DNA for the CDR3 is TGTGCCAGCAGCTTAAAACATGAAGCTTTCTTT. This codes for CASSLKHEAFF.

The chain combines TRBV6-2 or TRBV6-3 with TRBJ1-6; TRBD1 aligns across 7 bases. Germline V CDR1 and CDR2: MNHEY, SVGEGT. CDR3 size: 14 residues. Germline trimming cut 6 bases from V and 9 bases from J; bases unmatched to any gene: 8. CDR3 loop: CASRGTVESSPLHF. The CDR3 DNA reads as TGTGCCAGCAGGGGGACAGTCGAAAGTTCACCCCTCCACTTT.

This chain uses TRBV20-1 with TRBJ2-7; TRBD2 might be the D (6 bases). This CDR3 has 14 residues. Trimming stripped 6 bases from V and 2 bases from J, with 17 bases between. Germline CDR1 and CDR2: DFQATT and SNEGSKA (reference sequence). Here the CDR3 DNA reads TGCAGTGCCCCCCAAATTGGAGGGGCCTACGAGCAGTACTTC. As protein: CSAPQIGGAYEQYF.

This clonotype was seen many times. The chain uses TRBV20-1 and TRBJ2-2; weak D call: TRBD2 (5 bases). CDR3 length equals 14 residues. The ends were cut back, 2 bases at V and 4 bases at J, with 11 bases in the middle. Germline V lookup: CDR1 DFQATT, CDR2 SNEGSKA (reference sequence). The CDR3 DNA reads as TGCAGTGCTAGATTGGCGGGCCGCACCGGGGAGCTGTTTTTT. Translated, it gives CSARLAGRTGELFF.

This clonotype was counted at least ten times. V is TRBV5-6 and J is TRBJ2-5, with 8 bases matching TRBD1. Germline-derived CDR1 and CDR2 are SGHDT and YYEEEE. This CDR3 comprises 16 residues. The J segment lost 13 bases and the V segment lost 2 bases, leaving 19 bases of the junction unmatched. The CDR3 nucleotides read TGTGCCAGCAGCTTTAGGGAGCAGGGGGCTATGTTAATCACGTACTTC. Translating it yields CASSFREQGAMLITYF. The variable domain in full, completed from reference TRBV5-6 and TRBJ2-5, reads DAGVTQSPTHLIKTRGQQVTLRCSPKSGHDTVSWYQQALGQGPQFIFQYYEEEERQRGNFPDRFSGHQFPNYSSELNVNALLLGDSALYLCASSFREQGAMLITYFGPGTRLLVL.

The chain uses TRBV10-3 and TRBJ2-1; 8 bases are shared with TRBD1. Germline assignment: CDR1 ENHRY and CDR2 SYGVKD. This CDR3 is 14 amino acids long. J gave up 6 bases and V 5 bases, and 6 bases lay outside the gene matches. In DNA, the CDR3 is TGTGCCATCAGTCCCGGACAGGGTGCCAATGAGCAGTTCTTC. Translation: CAISPGQGANEQFF.

There are a few counts of this clonotype. V gene TRBV10-3 combines with J gene TRBJ2-1, with a weak D call TRBD1 (6 bases). The CDR3 covers 12 residues. Trimming cost V 6 bases and J 8 bases, with 11 bases left between them. Germline V CDR1 and CDR2: ENHRY, SYGVKD. DNA of the CDR3: TGTGCCATCAGAGCAGGGGCTCATGAGCAGTTCTTC. This codes for CAIRAGAHEQFF.

The gene calls are TRBV14 and TRBJ2-3; D remains ambiguous. The CDR3 contains 13 residues. The germline gives CDR1 SGHDN, CDR2 FVKESK. Trimming left V 2 bases short and J 7 bases short, with 10 bases between. CDR3 loop: CASSQSPQNTQYF. CDR3 nucleotide sequence: TGTGCCAGCAGCCAATCACCACAAAATACGCAGTATTTT.

The table lists this clonotype with a few counts. The chain is built from TRBV12-3 or TRBV12-4 and TRBJ1-6; D is possibly TRBD1 (5 bases). The V end was cut by 5 bases, the J end by 8 bases, with 16 bases between. The CDR3 sequence is 15 residues long. The chain's CDR3 is CASSRNFGGYSPLHF. The CDR3 region has the DNA TGTGCCAGCAGTAGGAATTTTGGGGGATATTCACCCCTCCACTTT.

The chain couples TRBV3-1 to TRBJ2-1, with a tentative D call TRBD1 (6 bases). The V gene lost 2 bases and the J gene lost 8 bases, with 10 bases spanning the gap. Germline loops: CDR1 LGHDT, CDR2 YNNKEL (reference sequence). The CDR3 extends over 13 amino acids. The CDR3 is CASSQFAGDEQFF. The CDR3 region has the DNA TGTGCCAGCAGCCAATTCGCAGGGGATGAGCAGTTCTTC.

V usage is TRBV4-2 and J usage is TRBJ1-2; D is possibly TRBD1 (6 bases). There are 16 residues in the CDR3. Germline V gene data show CDR1 as LGHNA and CDR2 as YNFKEQ. The germline V and J ends were trimmed by 1 base and 7 bases, with 19 bases remaining between them. CDR3 sequence reads: CASSQGDIAGAGGYTF. The CDR3 DNA sequence: TGTGCCAGCAGCCAAGGAGATATAGCGGGGGCTGGTGGCTACACCTTC.

V and J are TRBV3-1 and TRBJ2-7; no firm D call. This CDR3 is 12 amino acids long. In germline, CDR1 is LGHDT, CDR2 YNNKEL (reference sequence). Between the trimmed V and J ends, which lost 3 bases and 2 bases, there was a span of 5 bases. CDR3: CASSQGTYEQYF. CDR3 DNA sequence: TGTGCCAGCAGCCAGGGGACCTACGAGCAGTACTTC.

The V and J genes are TRBV7-8 and TRBJ2-2; D is uncertain. The CDR3 consists of 15 residues. Per germline, CDR1 SGHVS and CDR2 FQNEAQ. Trimming took off 4 bases at V and 2 bases at J, with 11 bases between the two ends. The CDR3 DNA follows: TGTGCCAGCAGCTCAACCCTCGAAAACACCGGGGAGCTGTTTTTT. Its protein product is CASSSTLENTGELFF.

This clonotype was counted between two and nine times. This rearrangement joins TRBV5-8 to TRBJ2-3, with no clear D. Deletions cut 1 base from V and 4 bases from J, with 7 bases between. The CDR3 is made up of 13 amino acids. Germline V CDR1 and CDR2: SGHTS, YDEGEE. CDR3 protein: CASSLMKADTQYF. The DNA for the CDR3 is TGTGCCAGCAGCTTGATGAAGGCAGATACGCAGTATTTT.

This clonotype has only a few counts. V and J are TRBV24-1 and TRBJ2-1, with no clear D. Germline CDR1 and CDR2: KGHDR and SFDVKD. This CDR3 is built from 15 residues. V shed 3 bases and J shed 4 bases, with 12 bases lying between them. The CDR3 sequence: CATSDGPSRYNEQFF. The DNA of the CDR3 is TGTGCCACCAGTGATGGTCCCAGCAGGTACAATGAGCAGTTCTTC.

This clonotype has just a few counts. The chain links TRBV9 to TRBJ1-2, with D unclear. The CDR3 totals 14 residues. Germline V lookup: CDR1 SGDLS, CDR2 YYNGEE. V was cut by 4 bases and J by 3 bases, with 13 bases left in between. CDR3 nucleotide sequence: TGTGCCAGCAGCCCCCAGGACGGTTACTATGGCTACACCTTC. Translating gives CASSPQDGYYGYTF.

The chain couples TRBV28 to TRBJ1-1; weak D call: TRBD1 (5 bases). Germline V gene sequence: CDR1 MDHEN, CDR2 SYDVKM. This CDR3 is 17 amino acids long. Trimming pared 3 bases from V and 1 base from J, leaving 18 bases between. The CDR3: CASSLRLAGLKNTEAFF. In nucleotides, the CDR3 is TGTGCCAGCAGTTTGCGGCTTGCGGGACTGAAGAACACTGAAGCTTTCTTT.

This clonotype turned up a few times. V and J are TRBV6-5 and TRBJ2-7; the D gene could be TRBD1 or TRBD2 (6 bases each). Looked up from germline, CDR1 is MNHEY and CDR2 is SVGAGI. Trimming removed 0 bases at V and 3 bases at J, with 15 bases between. The CDR3 runs to 16 residues. The CDR3 is CASSYSLQGGNYEQYF. Written as DNA, the CDR3 is TGTGCCAGCAGTTACTCATTACAGGGAGGCAACTACGAGCAGTACTTC.

This clonotype appeared a few times. CDR3 region: CSAREGQGTTNYGYTF. The CDR3 DNA is TGCAGTGCTAGAGAGGGACAGGGGACTACTAACTATGGCTACACCTTC. The chain has TRBV20-1 and TRBJ1-2, with 10 bases matching TRBD1. The CDR3 extends over 16 amino acids. Germline-derived CDR1 and CDR2 are DFQATT and SNEGSKA (reference sequence). After removal of 0 bases from V and 0 bases from J, the junction contained 4 bases not matched to a gene.

This clonotype was found a few times. The V gene is TRBV5-1, the J gene TRBJ1-2; D gene ambiguous. The germline gives CDR1 SGHRS, CDR2 YFSETQ. The CDR3 totals 14 residues. V lost 5 bases and J 8 bases, leaving 19 bases between the germline ends. CDR3 sequence: CASSPTTAQGGYTF. In nucleotides, the CDR3 is TGCGCCAGCAGTCCCACGACCGCCCAAGGAGGCTACACCTTC.

This clonotype has ten or more counts. The genes are TRBV4-3 and TRBJ1-3; D unclear. The V gene lost 0 bases and the J gene lost 0 bases, with 6 bases spanning the gap. CDR1 and CDR2 (germline): LGHNA, YSLEER. CDR3 length: 15 amino acids. The CDR3 DNA sequence: TGCGCCAGCAGCCAAGATAGGTACTCTGGAAACACCATATATTTT. Translation gives CASSQDRYSGNTIYF.